This TCR beta chain was captured by sequencing in a study of cytomegalovirus exposure and HLA in healthy donors. Study in general: An analysis done earlier identified around 100 million unique TCR beta sequences from about 179 million T cells.

The V and J ends lost 5 bases and 4 bases, in that order; junction bases with no gene match: 6. Germline CDR1 and CDR2: SEHNR and FQNEAQ (reference sequence). This CDR3 contains 15 residues. Notes on this clone: Its specificity is not known.

Findings and limits, study-wide: Per published accounts, TCR beta sequences correctly predicted the HLA-A and HLA-B alleles of most subjects. It was reported that the classifier diagnosed cytomegalovirus status with high specificity and sensitivity in both the original and validation cohorts. Previously analyzed data showed that most TCR beta V segments were productive at a frequency of about 87% or about 30%.

Vbeta (60) and Jbeta (13) primers were used in the PCR. Clones were sequenced by immunoSEQ multiplex PCR, and TCRdb holds only the in-frame ones, with some missing. The sample includes over 150,000 clones, 65% to 85% of them seen just once. The chain is built from TRBV7-9 and TRBJ1-5, with 9 bases fitting TRBD1. The receptor was isolated from a boy aged 2 to 10 in good health and CMV-seronegative. Input material: PBMCs. The CDR3 nucleotides are TGTGCCAGCAGCCCAGGACAGGGGCGGAATCAGCCCCAGCATTTT. This codes for CASSPGQGRNQPQHF.